The subject of this entry is one TCR beta chain. The antigen remains unidentified. One end of the junction fails to match germline, which may point to a read error. These data are taken from a study of blood T cells in healthy people across ages. Overall study results and limits: Older age went with lower TCR beta diversity per million T cells, in a roughly linear way. Long-lived donors carried more naive CD4+ cells and greater diversity than aged donors. When one million T cells were used, diversity estimates were thought to be underestimates.

Then a second PCR, running roughly 7 to 11 cycles, was carried out with a sample-barcoded 5' primer and a J-beta primer mix. Tagging of each cDNA molecule was performed by a template-switch adaptor with 12 random nucleotides. A single record per CDR3 protein comes from TCRdb applying MiXCR to the 5' RACE reads. The table has about 1,400,000 distinct CDR3 sequences, around 39% seen once; the top ten hold roughly 7.9%. The CDR3 runs to 13 residues. Germline V lookup: CDR1 SGHAT, CDR2 FQNNGV. The clonotype originates from a woman aged 18 to 35 in good health. The sequencing input was blood. V usage is TRBV11-2 and J usage is TRBJ2-5; D is uncertain. The J call may be in error: the DNA end matches TRBJ2-7 better. The DNA of the CDR3 is TGTGCCAGCATCTTAGCTTCCACACTCGAGCAGTACTTC. Residues: CASILASTLEQYF.